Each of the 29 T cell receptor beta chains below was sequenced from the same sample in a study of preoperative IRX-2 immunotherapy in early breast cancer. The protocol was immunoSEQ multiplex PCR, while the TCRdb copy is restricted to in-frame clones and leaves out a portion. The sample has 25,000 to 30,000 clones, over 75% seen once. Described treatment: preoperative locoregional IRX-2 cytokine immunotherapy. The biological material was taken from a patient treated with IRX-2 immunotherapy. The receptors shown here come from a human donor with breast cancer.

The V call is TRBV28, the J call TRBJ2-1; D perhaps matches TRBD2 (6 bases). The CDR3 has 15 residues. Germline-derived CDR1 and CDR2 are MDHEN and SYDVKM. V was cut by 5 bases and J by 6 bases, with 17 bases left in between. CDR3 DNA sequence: TGTGCCAGCAGTAACTGGGACTGGGGAATCAATGAGCAGTTCTTC. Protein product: CASSNWDWGINEQFF.

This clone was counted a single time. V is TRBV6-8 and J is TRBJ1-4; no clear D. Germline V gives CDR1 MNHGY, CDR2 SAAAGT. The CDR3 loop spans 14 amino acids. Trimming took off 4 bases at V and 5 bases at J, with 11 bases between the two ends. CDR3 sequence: CASSLGSPNEKLFF. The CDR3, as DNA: TGTGCCAGCAGTTTAGGCAGCCCGAATGAAAAACTGTTTTTT.

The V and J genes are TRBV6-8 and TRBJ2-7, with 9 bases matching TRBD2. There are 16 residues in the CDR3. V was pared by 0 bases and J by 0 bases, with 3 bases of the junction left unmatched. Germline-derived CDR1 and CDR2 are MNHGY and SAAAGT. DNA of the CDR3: TGTGCCAGCAGTTACTCAGATAGCGGGAGCTCCTACGAGCAGTACTTC. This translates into CASSYSDSGSSYEQYF.

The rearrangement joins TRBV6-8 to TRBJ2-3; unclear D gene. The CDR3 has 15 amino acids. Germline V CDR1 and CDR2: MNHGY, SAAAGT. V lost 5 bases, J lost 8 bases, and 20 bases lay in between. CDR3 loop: CASSVPPTLVATQYF. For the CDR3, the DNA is TGTGCCAGCAGTGTTCCCCCCACGCTAGTGGCTACGCAGTATTTT.

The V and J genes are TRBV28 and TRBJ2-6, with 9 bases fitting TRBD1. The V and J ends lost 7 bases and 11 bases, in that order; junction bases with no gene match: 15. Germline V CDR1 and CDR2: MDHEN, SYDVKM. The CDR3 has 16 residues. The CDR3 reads CASTQQGAVKMDVLTF. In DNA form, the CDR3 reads TGTGCCAGCACCCAACAGGGGGCAGTAAAAATGGACGTCCTGACTTTC.

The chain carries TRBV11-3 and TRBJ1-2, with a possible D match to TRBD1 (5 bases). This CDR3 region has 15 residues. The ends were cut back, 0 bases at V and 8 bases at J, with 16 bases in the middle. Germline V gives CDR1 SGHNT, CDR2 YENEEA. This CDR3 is CASSLDPGLGKGYTF. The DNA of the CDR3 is TGTGCCAGCAGCTTAGACCCGGGGCTAGGGAAAGGCTACACCTTC.

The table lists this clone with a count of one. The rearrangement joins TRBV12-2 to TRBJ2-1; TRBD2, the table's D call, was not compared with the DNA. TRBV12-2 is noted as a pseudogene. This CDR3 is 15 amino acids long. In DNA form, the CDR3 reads TGTGCCACCCAACGCGGGGGTTTCTCCTACAATGAGCAGTTCTTC. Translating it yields CATQRGGFSYNEQFF.

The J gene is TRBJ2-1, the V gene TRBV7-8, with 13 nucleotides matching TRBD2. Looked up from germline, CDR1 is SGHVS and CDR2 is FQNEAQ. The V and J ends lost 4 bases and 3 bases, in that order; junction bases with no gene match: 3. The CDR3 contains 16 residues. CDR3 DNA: TGTGCCAGCAGCTCACGACTAGCGGGAGGCTACAATGAGCAGTTCTTC. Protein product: CASSSRLAGGYNEQFF.

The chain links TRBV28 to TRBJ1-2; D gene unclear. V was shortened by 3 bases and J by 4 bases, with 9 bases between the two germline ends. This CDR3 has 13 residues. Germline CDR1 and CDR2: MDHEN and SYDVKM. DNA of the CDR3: TGTGCCAGCAGTTTGTCCAAGACCTATGGCTACACCTTC. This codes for CASSLSKTYGYTF.

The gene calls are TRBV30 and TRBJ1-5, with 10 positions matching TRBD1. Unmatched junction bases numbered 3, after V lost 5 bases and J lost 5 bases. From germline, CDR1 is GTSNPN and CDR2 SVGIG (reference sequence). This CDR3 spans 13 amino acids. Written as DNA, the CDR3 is TGTGCCTGGGGGACAGGGGTATATCAGCCCCAGCATTTT. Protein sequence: CAWGTGVYQPQHF.

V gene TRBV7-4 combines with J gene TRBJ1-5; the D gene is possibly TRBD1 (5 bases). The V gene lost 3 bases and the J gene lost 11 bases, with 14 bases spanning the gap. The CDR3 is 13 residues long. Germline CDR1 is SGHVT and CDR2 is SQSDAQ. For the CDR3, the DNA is TGTGCCAGCAGCTTCACAGGCCTGGAGACCCAGCATTTT. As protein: CASSFTGLETQHF.

The CDR3 loop reads CASSLDTGNPAYEQYF. The CDR3 DNA is TGTGCCAGCAGCTTAGATACAGGGAACCCTGCCTACGAGCAGTACTTC. The rearrangement joins TRBV11-3 to TRBJ2-7; TRBD1 might be the D (6 bases). The germline V gene has CDR1 SGHNT and CDR2 YENEEA. V shed 0 bases and J shed 2 bases, with 14 bases lying between them. The CDR3 length is 16 residues.

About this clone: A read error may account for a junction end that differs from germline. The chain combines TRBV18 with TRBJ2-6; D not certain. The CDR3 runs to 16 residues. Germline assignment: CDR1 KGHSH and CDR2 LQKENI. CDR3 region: CASSPSPPGRANVLTF. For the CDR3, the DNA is TGTGCYAGCTCACCATCCCCCCCTGGGAGGGCCAACGTCCTGACTTTC.

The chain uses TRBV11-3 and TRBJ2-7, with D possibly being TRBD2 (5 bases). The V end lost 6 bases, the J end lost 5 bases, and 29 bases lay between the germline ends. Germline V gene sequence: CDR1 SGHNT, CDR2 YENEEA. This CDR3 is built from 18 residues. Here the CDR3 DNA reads TGTGCCAGCAGTCGGGCTCAGAGAATTATCGGGAACACACACGAGCAGTACTTC. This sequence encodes CASSRAQRIIGNTHEQYF. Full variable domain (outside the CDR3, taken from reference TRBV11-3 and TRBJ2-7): EAGVVQSPRYKIIEKKQPVAFWCNPISGHNTLYWYLQNLGQGPELLIRYENEEAVDDSQLPKDRFSAERLKGVDSTLKIQPAELGDSAVYLCASSRAQRIIGNTHEQYFGPGTRLTVT.

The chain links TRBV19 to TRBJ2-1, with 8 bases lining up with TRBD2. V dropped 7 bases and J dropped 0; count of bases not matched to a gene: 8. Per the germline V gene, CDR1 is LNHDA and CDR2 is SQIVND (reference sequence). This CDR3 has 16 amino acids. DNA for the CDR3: TGTGCCAGTATGCACAGCGGGGGCAGCTCCTACAATGAGCAGTTCTTC. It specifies CASMHSGGSSYNEQFF.

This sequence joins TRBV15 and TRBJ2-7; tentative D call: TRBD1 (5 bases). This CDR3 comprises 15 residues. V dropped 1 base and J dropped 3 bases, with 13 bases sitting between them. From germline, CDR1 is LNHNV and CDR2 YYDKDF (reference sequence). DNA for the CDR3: TGTGCCACCAGCAGAGTATTAGGGGTCGGCTACGAGCAGTACTTC. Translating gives CATSRVLGVGYEQYF.

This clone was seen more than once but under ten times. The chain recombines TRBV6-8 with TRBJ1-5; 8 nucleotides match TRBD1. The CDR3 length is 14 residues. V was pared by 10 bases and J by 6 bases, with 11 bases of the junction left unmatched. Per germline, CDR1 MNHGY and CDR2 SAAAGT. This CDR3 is CAISGGDGGQPQHF. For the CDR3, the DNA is TGTGCCATTTCAGGGGGCGATGGGGGTCAGCCCCAGCATTTT.

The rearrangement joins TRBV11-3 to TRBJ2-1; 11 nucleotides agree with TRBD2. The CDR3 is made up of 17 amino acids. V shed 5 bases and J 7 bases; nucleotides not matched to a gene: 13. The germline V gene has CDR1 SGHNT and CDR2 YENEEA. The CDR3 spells CASSTLLAGDLGNEQFF. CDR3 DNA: TGTGCCAGCAGCACCCTACTAGCGGGAGATCTTGGGAATGAGCAGTTCTTC.

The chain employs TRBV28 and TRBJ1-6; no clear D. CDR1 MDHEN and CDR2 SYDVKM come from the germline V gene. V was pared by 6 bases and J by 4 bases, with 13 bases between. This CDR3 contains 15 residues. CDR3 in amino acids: CASRSSGVYNSPLHF. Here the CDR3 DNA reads TGTGCCAGCAGATCATCAGGAGTTTATAATTCACCCCTCCACTTT.

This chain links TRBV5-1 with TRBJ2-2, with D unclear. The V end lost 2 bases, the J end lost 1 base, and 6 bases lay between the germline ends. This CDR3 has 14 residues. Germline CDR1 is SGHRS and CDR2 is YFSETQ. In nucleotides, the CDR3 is TGCGCCAGCAGCTTTGCAGAGAACACCGGGGAGCTGTTTTTT. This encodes CASSFAENTGELFF. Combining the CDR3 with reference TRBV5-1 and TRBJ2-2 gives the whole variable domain KAGVTQTPRYLIKTRGQQVTLSCSPISGHRSVSWYQQTPGQGLQFLFEYFSETQRNKGNFPGRFSGRQFSNSRSEMNVSTLELGDSALYLCASSFAENTGELFFGEGSRLTVL.

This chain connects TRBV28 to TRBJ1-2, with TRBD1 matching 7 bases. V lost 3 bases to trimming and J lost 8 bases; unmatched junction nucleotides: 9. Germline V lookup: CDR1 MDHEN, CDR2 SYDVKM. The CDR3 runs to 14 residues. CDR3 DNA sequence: TGTGCCAGCAGTTTCGTGGGACAGATGGGCGGCTACACCTTC. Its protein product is CASSFVGQMGGYTF.

Here the CDR3 DNA reads TGTGCCAGCAGCCGAACCAAGCGGGGCGAGCAGTACTTC. It codes for CASSRTKRGEQYF. The chain joins TRBV6-8 to TRBJ2-7; 7 bases line up with TRBD2. Unmatched junction bases numbered 8, after V lost 6 bases and J lost 6 bases. This CDR3 region has 13 residues. Germline CDR1 and CDR2: MNHGY and SAAAGT.

Here the CDR3 DNA reads TGTGCCAGCAGTATACAGGGTGCTTTCGAAAAACTGTTTTTT. It translates to CASSIQGAFEKLFF. The rearrangement uses TRBV9 and TRBJ1-4; perhaps TRBD1 as D (6 bases). Germline loops: CDR1 SGDLS, CDR2 YYNGEE. The CDR3 is 14 residues long. V lost 5 bases and J 8 bases, leaving 16 bases between the germline ends. Full variable domain (rest looked up from reference TRBV9 and TRBJ1-4): DSGVTQTPKHLITATGQRVTLRCSPRSGDLSVYWYQQSLDQGLQFLIQYYNGEERAKGNILERFSAQQFPDLHSELNLSSLELGDSALYFCASSIQGAFEKLFFGSGTQLSVL.

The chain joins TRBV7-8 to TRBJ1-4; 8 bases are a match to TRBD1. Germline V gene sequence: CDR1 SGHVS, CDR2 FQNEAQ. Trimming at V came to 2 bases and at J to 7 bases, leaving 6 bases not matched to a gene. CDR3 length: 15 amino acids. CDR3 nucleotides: TGTGCCAGCAGCTTAATTGGACAGGGAGGTGAAAAACTGTTTTTT. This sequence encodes CASSLIGQGGEKLFF.

CDR3 sequence reads: CASSLPSSSSYEQYF. In DNA, the CDR3 is TGCGCCAGCAGCTTACCCTCGTCGAGCTCCTACGAGCAGTACTTC. The V and J genes are TRBV5-1 and TRBJ2-7; no clear D gene. The CDR3 totals 15 residues. Trimming shortened V by 2 bases and J by 0 bases, and 12 bases separated the two germline ends. CDR1 is SGHRS, CDR2 YFSETQ, per germline.

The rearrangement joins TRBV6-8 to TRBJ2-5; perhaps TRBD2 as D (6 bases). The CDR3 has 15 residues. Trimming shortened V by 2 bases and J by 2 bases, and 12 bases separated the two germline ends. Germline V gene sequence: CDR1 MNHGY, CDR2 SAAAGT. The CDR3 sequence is CASSYESGVQETQYF. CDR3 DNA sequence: TGTGCCAGCAGTTACGAGTCGGGAGTGCAAGAGACCCAGTACTTC.

Written as DNA, the CDR3 is TGTGCCAGCGTCCGGGACAGGGGCCAGGAGACCCAGTACTTC. Its translation is CASVRDRGQETQYF. This chain links TRBV9 with TRBJ2-5; 10 bases map to TRBD1. CDR1 is SGDLS and CDR2 is YYNGEE in the germline V gene. J gave up 5 bases and V 7 bases, and 8 bases lay outside the gene matches. The CDR3 runs to 14 residues.

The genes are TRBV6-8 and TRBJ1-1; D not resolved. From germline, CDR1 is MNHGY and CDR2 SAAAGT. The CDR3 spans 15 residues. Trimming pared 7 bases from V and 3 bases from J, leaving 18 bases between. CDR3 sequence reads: CASTSQPVGDTEAFF. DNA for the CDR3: TGTGCCAGCACCTCCCAACCCGTCGGGGACACTGAAGCTTTCTTT.

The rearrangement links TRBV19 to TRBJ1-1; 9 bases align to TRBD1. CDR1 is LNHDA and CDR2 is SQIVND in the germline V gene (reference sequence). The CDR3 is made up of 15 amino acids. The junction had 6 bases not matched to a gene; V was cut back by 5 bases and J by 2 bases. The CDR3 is CASSSGTGRNTEAFF. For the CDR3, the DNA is TGTGCCAGTAGTTCGGGGACAGGGCGAAACACTGAAGCTTTCTTT. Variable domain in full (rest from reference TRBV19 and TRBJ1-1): DGGITQSPKYLFRKEGQNVTLSCEQNLNHDAMYWYRQDPGQGLRLIYYSQIVNDFQKGDIAEGYSVSREKKESFPLTVTSAQKNPTAFYLCASSSGTGRNTEAFFGQGTRLTVV.